These 29 T cell receptor beta chains originate from one sample sequenced in a study of blood T cell repertoires in COVID-19. Measured with immunoSEQ multiplex PCR; TCRdb has only the in-frame clones, and not every one. Among roughly 230,000 clones, approximately 83% were seen once, and the ten largest hold 25% to 35%. Sequenced sample: peripheral blood. These TCRs come from a man aged 35 to 55 with acute or convalescent COVID-19.

The chain joins TRBV30 to TRBJ1-1; D perhaps matches TRBD1 (6 bases). The germline CDR1 and CDR2 sequences are GTSNPN and SVGIG (reference sequence). This CDR3 is built from 13 residues. V lost 5 bases and J lost 6, with 16 bases in between. CDR3 protein: CAWVRDTGSEAFF. In DNA form, the CDR3 reads TGTGCCTGGGTTAGGGACACGGGATCTGAAGCTTTCTTT.

The V gene is TRBV7-2, the J gene TRBJ2-3; 10 nucleotides match TRBD2. The V gene's germline CDR1 is SGHTA and CDR2 FQGNSA. Losses at the gene ends were 2 bases for V and 5 bases for J; bases not matched to a gene: 7. The CDR3 has 16 residues. CDR3 DNA: TGTGCCAGCAGCTTACAGAGCGGGAGGGCCAGAGATACGCAGTATTTT. Translation gives CASSLQSGRARDTQYF.

V is TRBV7-6 and J is TRBJ2-5; TRBD2 aligns across 15 bases. V trimming: 4 bases; J trimming: 4 bases; junction bases outside the gene matches: 7. CDR1 is SGHVS, CDR2 FNYEAQ, per germline. This CDR3 is built from 17 residues. As DNA, the CDR3 is TGTGCCAGCAGCTCAATAGGACTAGCGGGAGGGTTAGAGACCCAGTACTTC. This sequence encodes CASSSIGLAGGLETQYF.

This chain links TRBV15 with TRBJ1-1, with TRBD1 identical over 7 bases. Germline loops: CDR1 LNHNV, CDR2 YYDKDF (reference sequence). The CDR3 sequence is 14 residues long. With 1 base clipped from V and 3 bases from J, the junction kept 2 bases outside the gene matches. DNA for the CDR3: TGTGCCACCAGCAGAGTTAGGGGGCACACTGAAGCTTTCTTT. Translating it yields CATSRVRGHTEAFF.

This chain uses TRBV19 with TRBJ1-2; D unresolved. The CDR3 contains 14 residues. Per the germline V gene, CDR1 is LNHDA and CDR2 is SQIVND (reference sequence). With 1 base removed from V and 2 bases from J, the gap between germline ends came to 8 bases. The CDR3 loop reads CASSIGGINYGYTF. DNA of the CDR3: TGTGCCAGTAGTATAGGAGGCATAAACTATGGCTACACCTTC.

This clone has a handful of counts. This chain connects TRBV25-1 to TRBJ1-1; 7 nucleotides line up with TRBD1. J gave up 5 bases and V 4 bases, and 4 bases lay outside the gene matches. Per germline, CDR1 MGHDK and CDR2 SYGVNS. This CDR3 is 13 amino acids long. The CDR3 loop reads CASSADRATEAFF. The CDR3, as DNA: TGTGCCAGCAGTGCCGACAGGGCAACTGAAGCTTTCTTT.

This chain links TRBV7-2 with TRBJ2-7, with D possibly being TRBD2 (6 bases). CDR1 is SGHTA, CDR2 FQGNSA, per germline. The CDR3 is made up of 13 amino acids. V was cut by 4 bases and J by 0 bases, with 7 bases left in between. The CDR3 is CASSSGVSYEQYF. The CDR3 DNA reads TGTGCCAGCAGCTCGGGAGTCTCCTACGAGCAGTACTTC.

This chain links TRBV19 with TRBJ1-5; perhaps TRBD1 as D (5 bases). The V end lost 6 bases, the J end lost 5 bases, and 11 bases lay between the germline ends. This CDR3 is 13 amino acids long. Germline assignment: CDR1 LNHDA and CDR2 SQIVND (reference sequence). Here the CDR3 DNA reads TGTGCCAGTAGAAGGCAGGGTGATCAGCCCCAGCATTTT. Protein product: CASRRQGDQPQHF.

This clone was found a few times. V gene TRBV2 combines with J gene TRBJ1-2; 8 bases agree with TRBD1. With V trimmed by 7 bases and J by 5 bases, 6 bases remained unmatched. The CDR3 contains 13 residues. Germline-derived CDR1 and CDR2 are SNHLY and FYNNEI. The CDR3 loop is CASTTGGRYGYTF. CDR3 sequence (DNA): TGTGCCAGCACTACAGGGGGAAGGTATGGCTACACCTTC.

CDR3 loop: CASSPRGSTEQYF. The CDR3 DNA sequence: TGTGCCAGCAGCCCCCGGGGGTCTACCGAGCAGTACTTC. The rearrangement joins TRBV7-9 to TRBJ2-7; TRBD2 is a possible D gene (6 bases). V gave up 5 bases and J gave up 6 bases, with 14 bases separating them. The CDR3 covers 13 residues. In germline, CDR1 is SEHNR, CDR2 FQNEAQ (reference sequence).

This chain links TRBV2 with TRBJ1-4, with 9 bases lining up with TRBD1. J lost 8 bases, V lost 6 bases, and 4 bases had no gene match. Germline V gene sequence: CDR1 SNHLY, CDR2 FYNNEI. This CDR3 spans 13 amino acids. CDR3 DNA: TGTGCCAGCAGGGGGACAGGGAGAGAAAAACTGTTTTTT. Translation gives CASRGTGREKLFF.

V gene TRBV7-2 combines with J gene TRBJ1-4; D is possibly TRBD1 (5 bases). V was shortened by 4 bases and J by 7 bases, with 13 bases between the two germline ends. Germline values: CDR1 SGHTA, CDR2 FQGNSA. The CDR3 sequence is 14 residues long. The CDR3 DNA reads TGTGCCAGCAGCTCGGGGGAATATCGTGAAAAACTGTTTTTT. Its translation is CASSSGEYREKLFF.

The chain employs TRBV10-2 and TRBJ2-1; 7 nucleotides agree with TRBD1. Germline trimming cut 6 bases from V and 5 bases from J; bases unmatched to any gene: 10. Germline-derived CDR1 and CDR2 are WSHSY and SAAADI. This CDR3 comprises 15 residues. The CDR3: CASRSGTETNNEQFF. CDR3 coding DNA: TGCGCCAGCAGATCCGGGACAGAGACCAACAATGAGCAGTTCTTC.

The V call is TRBV10-3, the J call TRBJ2-7, with 10 positions matching TRBD2. The CDR3 extends over 17 amino acids. From germline, CDR1 is ENHRY and CDR2 SYGVKD. After removal of 2 bases from V and 3 bases from J, the junction contained 10 bases not matched to a gene. The CDR3 sequence: CAISEIAGGTSYYEQYF. For the CDR3, the DNA is TGTGCCATCAGTGAGATAGCGGGAGGTACCAGCTACTACGAGCAGTACTTC.

The chain uses TRBV29-1 and TRBJ2-7, with 7 bases lining up with TRBD2. This CDR3 has 15 amino acids. Germline V CDR1 and CDR2: SQVTM, ANQGSEA. The V segment lost 4 bases and the J segment 7 bases; nucleotides outside the gene matches: 16. In DNA, the CDR3 is TGCAGCGTTGTCGCAATGGCGGGAGTGCCGGGAGAGCAGTACTTC. This sequence encodes CSVVAMAGVPGEQYF.

This clone occurred a few times. The V call is TRBV4-2, the J call TRBJ2-7; D not certain. The CDR3 runs 13 residues. V lost 0 bases, J lost 7 bases, and 10 bases lay in between. The germline V gene encodes CDR1 LGHNA and CDR2 YNFKEQ. CDR3 protein: CASSQDRPREQYF. DNA of the CDR3: TGTGCCAGCAGCCAAGATCGTCCTCGGGAGCAGTACTTC.

The chain combines TRBV5-6 with TRBJ1-2, with a weak D call TRBD1 (6 bases). Germline lookup yields CDR1 SGHDT and CDR2 YYEEEE. This CDR3 comprises 15 residues. Trimming stripped 4 bases from V and 3 bases from J, with 16 bases between. For the CDR3, the DNA is TGTGCCAGCAGCCTGGGATGGGGGCGCGACTATGGCTACACCTTC. It specifies CASSLGWGRDYGYTF.

The chain joins TRBV27 to TRBJ1-5, with a weak D call TRBD1 (6 bases). The CDR3 is made up of 16 amino acids. In germline, CDR1 is MNHEY, CDR2 SMNVEV (reference sequence). Trimming stripped 5 bases from V and 3 bases from J, with 17 bases between. CDR3 amino acids: CASSPGRDTNNQPQHF. CDR3 in DNA: TGTGCCAGCAGTCCTGGGAGGGACACCAACAATCAGCCCCAGCATTTT.

The chain has TRBV7-2 and TRBJ2-7; 8 nucleotides line up with TRBD2. Germline V lookup: CDR1 SGHTA, CDR2 FQGNSA. The CDR3 sequence is 15 residues long. The V segment lost 3 bases and the J segment 5 bases; nucleotides outside the gene matches: 9. The CDR3 loop is CASSFSGGPFNEQYF. The CDR3 DNA is TGTGCCAGCAGCTTTTCGGGAGGGCCGTTTAACGAGCAGTACTTC.

The chain employs TRBV5-1 and TRBJ2-1, with a weak D call TRBD1 (5 bases). Germline CDR1 and CDR2: SGHRS and YFSETQ. This CDR3 has 14 amino acids. With 0 bases removed from V and 3 bases from J, the gap between germline ends came to 7 bases. The CDR3 sequence: CASSLEGFYNEQFF. The CDR3 nucleotides read TGCGCCAGCAGCTTGGAGGGGTTCTACAATGAGCAGTTCTTC.

V and J are TRBV10-3 and TRBJ1-5, with D possibly TRBD1 on 5 matching bases. Germline V CDR1 and CDR2: ENHRY, SYGVKD. The CDR3 extends over 15 amino acids. Between the trimmed V and J ends, which lost 7 bases and 0 bases, there was a span of 13 bases. The CDR3 DNA reads TGTGCCATCAACTCAGGGAATTATAGCAATCAGCCCCAGCATTTT. Its protein product is CAINSGNYSNQPQHF.

CDR3 amino acids: CSVDVLSNTEAFF. The DNA for the CDR3 is TGCAGCGTTGACGTTCTGTCTAACACTGAAGCTTTCTTT. V and J are TRBV29-1 and TRBJ1-1; D is unresolved. The CDR3 contains 13 residues. Germline CDR1 is SQVTM and CDR2 is ANQGSEA. V was cut by 3 bases and J by 2 bases, with 10 bases left in between.

This clone appeared a few times. This chain joins TRBV30 and TRBJ2-7, with 8 bases fitting TRBD2. CDR1 and CDR2 from the germline V gene are GTSNPN and SVGIG (reference sequence). CDR3 length: 14 amino acids. V dropped 3 bases and J dropped 2; count of bases not matched to a gene: 6. The CDR3 region is CAWRPGLETYEQYF. CDR3 bases: TGTGCCTGGAGGCCGGGACTAGAGACCTACGAGCAGTACTTC.

V gene TRBV18 combines with J gene TRBJ1-2, with D perhaps TRBD1 (6 bases). Germline CDR1 reads KGHSH; CDR2 reads LQKENI. The CDR3 runs 15 residues. V shed 2 bases and J shed 6 bases, with 16 bases lying between them. The DNA of the CDR3 is TGTGCCAGCTCACCATCGCCAGGGGAAAAGAATGGCTACACCTTC. It codes for CASSPSPGEKNGYTF.

The V call is TRBV2, the J call TRBJ2-1, with 8 bases fitting TRBD2. The CDR3 runs 15 residues. Germline CDR1 and CDR2: SNHLY and FYNNEI. The J segment lost 2 bases and the V segment lost 7 bases, leaving 7 bases of the junction unmatched. As DNA, the CDR3 is TGTGCCAGCACGACGGACGGGAGGGCCTACAATGAGCAGTTCTTC. This sequence encodes CASTTDGRAYNEQFF.

This clone was counted once. The rearrangement joins TRBV7-9 to TRBJ2-1; D possibly corresponds to TRBD1 (6 bases). Germline CDR1 is SEHNR and CDR2 is FQNEAQ (reference sequence). The V end lost 4 bases, the J end lost 5 bases, and 9 bases lay between the germline ends. This CDR3 is 13 amino acids long. CDR3 in DNA: TGTGCCAGCAGCTGGGGGCGGGACAATGAGCAGTTCTTC. This codes for CASSWGRDNEQFF.

The rearrangement links TRBV2 to TRBJ2-7, with 10 bases matching TRBD2. The CDR3 is made up of 14 amino acids. V lost 6 bases and J lost 2; bases outside the gene matches: 4. Germline V gene data show CDR1 as SNHLY and CDR2 as FYNNEI. The CDR3: CASRPSGSAYEQYF. Here the CDR3 DNA reads TGTGCCAGCAGGCCTAGCGGGAGTGCCTACGAGCAGTACTTC.

The chain employs TRBV3-1 (or the pseudogene TRBV3-2) and TRBJ1-4; 7 positions agree with TRBD1. Germline V gene lookup returns CDR1 LGHDT and CDR2 YNNKEL (reference sequence). V trimming: 5 bases; J trimming: 0 bases; junction bases outside the gene matches: 12. The CDR3 has 18 amino acids. Here the CDR3 DNA reads TGTGCCAGCAGCGATGACAGGGAAACCAATGCAACTAATGAAAAACTGTTTTTT. It codes for CASSDDRETNATNEKLFF.

This sequence joins TRBV23-1 and TRBJ1-1; the D is unclear. TRBV23-1 is an ORF; its function is uncertain. CDR3 length: 14 amino acids. Trimming pared 0 bases from V and 2 bases from J, leaving 7 bases between. Written as DNA, the CDR3 is TGCGCCAGCAGTCAATCGAGGAGTAACACTGAAGCTTTCTTT. Translating it yields CASSQSRSNTEAFF.